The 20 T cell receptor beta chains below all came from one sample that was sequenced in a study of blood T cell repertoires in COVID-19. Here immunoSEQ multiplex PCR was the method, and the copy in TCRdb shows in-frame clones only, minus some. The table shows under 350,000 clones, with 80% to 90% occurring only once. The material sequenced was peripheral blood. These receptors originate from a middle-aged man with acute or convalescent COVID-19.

CDR3 protein: CASSPTGVKLFF. The DNA for the CDR3 is TGTGCCAGCAGCCCGACAGGGGTAAAACTGTTTTTT. This sequence joins TRBV14 and TRBJ1-4; 8 bases agree with TRBD1. The germline V gene has CDR1 SGHDN and CDR2 FVKESK. With V trimmed by 4 bases and J by 10 bases, 2 bases remained unmatched. The CDR3 is 12 residues long.

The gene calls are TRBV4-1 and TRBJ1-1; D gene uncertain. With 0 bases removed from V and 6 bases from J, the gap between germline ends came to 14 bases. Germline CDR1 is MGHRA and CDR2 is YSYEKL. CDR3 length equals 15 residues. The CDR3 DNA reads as TGCGCCAGCAGCCAAGAGACTAGTTTGGGTTCTGAAGCTTTCTTT. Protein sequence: CASSQETSLGSEAFF.

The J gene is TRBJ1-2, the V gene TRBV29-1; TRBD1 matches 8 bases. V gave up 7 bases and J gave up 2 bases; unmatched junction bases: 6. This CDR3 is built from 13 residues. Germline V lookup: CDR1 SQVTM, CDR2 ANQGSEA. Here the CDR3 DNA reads TGCAGCGCTTCGACAGGGGTCAACTATGGCTACACCTTC. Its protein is CSASTGVNYGYTF.

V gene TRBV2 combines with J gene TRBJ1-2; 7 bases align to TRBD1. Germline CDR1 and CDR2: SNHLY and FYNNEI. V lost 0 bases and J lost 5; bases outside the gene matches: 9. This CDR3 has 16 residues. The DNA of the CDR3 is TGTGCCAGCAGTGAAGCAGGGATAGGGACAGATTATGGCTACACCTTC. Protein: CASSEAGIGTDYGYTF.

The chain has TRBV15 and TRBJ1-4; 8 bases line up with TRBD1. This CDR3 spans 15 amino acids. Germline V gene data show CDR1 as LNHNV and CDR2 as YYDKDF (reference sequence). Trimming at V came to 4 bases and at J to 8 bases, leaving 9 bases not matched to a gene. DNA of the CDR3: TGTGCCACCAGCAAGGTGAGAGGGACAGGCGAAAAACTGTTTTTT. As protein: CATSKVRGTGEKLFF. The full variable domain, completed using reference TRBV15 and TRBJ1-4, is DAMVIQNPRYQVTQFGKPVTLSCSQTLNHNVMYWYQQKSSQAPKLLFHYYDKDFNNEADTPDNFQSRRPNTSFCFLDIRSPGLGDTAMYLCATSKVRGTGEKLFFGSGTQLSVL.

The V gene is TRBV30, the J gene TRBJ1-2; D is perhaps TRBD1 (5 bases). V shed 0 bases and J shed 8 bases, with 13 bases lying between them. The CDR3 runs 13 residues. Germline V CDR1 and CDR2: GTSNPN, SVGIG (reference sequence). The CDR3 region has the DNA TGTGCCTGGAGTGTGGCGGGGGGTGAAGGCTACACCTTC. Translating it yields CAWSVAGGEGYTF.

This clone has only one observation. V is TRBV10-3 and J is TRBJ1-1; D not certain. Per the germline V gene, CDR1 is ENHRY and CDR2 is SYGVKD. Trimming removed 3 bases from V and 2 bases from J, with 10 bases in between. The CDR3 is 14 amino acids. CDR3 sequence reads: CAISDPQFNTEAFF. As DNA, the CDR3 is TGTGCCATCAGTGATCCACAGTTCAACACTGAAGCTTTCTTT.

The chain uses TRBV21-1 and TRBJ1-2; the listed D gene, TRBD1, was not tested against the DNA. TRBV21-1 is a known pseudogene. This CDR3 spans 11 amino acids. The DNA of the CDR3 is TGTGCCAGGGACAGGGAGGGCGGCTACACCTTC. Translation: CARDREGGYTF.

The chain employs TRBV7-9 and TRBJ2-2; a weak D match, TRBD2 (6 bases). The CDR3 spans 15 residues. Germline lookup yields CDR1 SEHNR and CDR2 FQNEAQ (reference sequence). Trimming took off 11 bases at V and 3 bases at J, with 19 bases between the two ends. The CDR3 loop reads CAPWGGVEDTGELFF. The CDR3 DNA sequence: TGTGCCCCATGGGGCGGGGTAGAGGACACCGGGGAGCTGTTTTTT.

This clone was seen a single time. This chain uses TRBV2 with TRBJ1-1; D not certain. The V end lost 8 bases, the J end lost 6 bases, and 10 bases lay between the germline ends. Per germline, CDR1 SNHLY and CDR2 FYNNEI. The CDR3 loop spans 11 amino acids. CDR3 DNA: TGTGCCAGCTCGGTCTTAGCTGAAGCTTTCTTT. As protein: CASSVLAEAFF.

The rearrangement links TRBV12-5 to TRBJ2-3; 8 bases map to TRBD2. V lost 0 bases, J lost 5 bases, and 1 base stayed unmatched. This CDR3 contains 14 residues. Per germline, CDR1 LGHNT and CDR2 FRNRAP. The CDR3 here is CASGLVGGEDTQYF. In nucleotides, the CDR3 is TGTGCTAGTGGTTTGGTCGGGGGGGAAGATACGCAGTATTTT.

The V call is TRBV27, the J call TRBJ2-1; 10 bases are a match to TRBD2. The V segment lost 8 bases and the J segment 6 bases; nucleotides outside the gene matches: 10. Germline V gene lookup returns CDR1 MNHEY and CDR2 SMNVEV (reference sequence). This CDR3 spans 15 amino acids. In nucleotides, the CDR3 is TGTGCCAGCGGAGTGGGGACTAGCGCCATCAATGAGCAGTTCTTC. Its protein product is CASGVGTSAINEQFF.

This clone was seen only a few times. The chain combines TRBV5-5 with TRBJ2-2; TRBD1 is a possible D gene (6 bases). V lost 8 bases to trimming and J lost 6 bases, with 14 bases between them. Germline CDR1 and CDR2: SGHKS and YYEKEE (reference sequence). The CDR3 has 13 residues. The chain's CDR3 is CASTPDRPGELFF. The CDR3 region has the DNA TGTGCCAGTACGCCAGACAGGCCCGGGGAGCTGTTTTTT.

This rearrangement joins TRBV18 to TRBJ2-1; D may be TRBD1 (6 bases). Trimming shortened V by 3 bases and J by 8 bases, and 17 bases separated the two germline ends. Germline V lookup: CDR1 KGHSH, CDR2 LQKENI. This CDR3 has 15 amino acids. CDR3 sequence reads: CASSPDGQFRDEQFF. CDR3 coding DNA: TGTGCCAGCTCACCCGATGGACAGTTTAGGGATGAGCAGTTCTTC.

CDR3 amino acids: CASSFSVGGSYNEQFF. CDR3 nucleotide sequence: TGTGCCAGCAGTTTTTCGGTGGGGGGCTCCTACAATGAGCAGTTCTTC. The chain joins TRBV28 to TRBJ2-1, with D tentatively TRBD2 (6 bases). Trimming cost V 3 bases and J 0 bases, with 12 bases left between them. The CDR3 covers 16 residues. The germline CDR1 and CDR2 sequences are MDHEN and SYDVKM.

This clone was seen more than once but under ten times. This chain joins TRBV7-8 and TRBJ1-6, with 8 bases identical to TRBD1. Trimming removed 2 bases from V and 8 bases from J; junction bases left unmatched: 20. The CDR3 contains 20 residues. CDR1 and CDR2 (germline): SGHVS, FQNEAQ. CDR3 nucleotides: TGTGCCAGCAGCTTAAGGCGGGGGGGACAGGAGAATCCTAGTTATTCACCCCTCCACTTT. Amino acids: CASSLRRGGQENPSYSPLHF.

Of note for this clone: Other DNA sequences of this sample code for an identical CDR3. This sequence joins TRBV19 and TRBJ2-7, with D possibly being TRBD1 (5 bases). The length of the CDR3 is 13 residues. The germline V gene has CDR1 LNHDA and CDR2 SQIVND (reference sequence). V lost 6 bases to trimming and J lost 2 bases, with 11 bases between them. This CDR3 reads CASSRTGAYEQYF. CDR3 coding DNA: TGTGCCAGTAGCCGAACAGGAGCCTACGAGCAGTACTTC.

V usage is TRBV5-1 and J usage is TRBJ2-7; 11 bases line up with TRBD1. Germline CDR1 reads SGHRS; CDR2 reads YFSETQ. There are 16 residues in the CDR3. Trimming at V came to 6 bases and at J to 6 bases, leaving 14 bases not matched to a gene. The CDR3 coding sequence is TGCGCCAGCACTTCTACCTCTTTGGGACAGGGGGGCGAGCAGTACTTC. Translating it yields CASTSTSLGQGGEQYF.

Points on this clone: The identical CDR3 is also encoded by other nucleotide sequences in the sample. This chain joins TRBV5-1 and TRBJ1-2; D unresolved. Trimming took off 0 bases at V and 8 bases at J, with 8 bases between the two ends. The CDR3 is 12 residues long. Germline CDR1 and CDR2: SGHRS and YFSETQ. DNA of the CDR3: TGCGCCAGCAGCTTGGCCGGAGAGGGCTACACCTTC. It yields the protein CASSLAGEGYTF.

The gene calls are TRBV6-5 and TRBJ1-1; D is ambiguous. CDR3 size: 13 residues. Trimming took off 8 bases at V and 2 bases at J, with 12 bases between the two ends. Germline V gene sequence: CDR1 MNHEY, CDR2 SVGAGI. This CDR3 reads CASVAPGNTEAFF. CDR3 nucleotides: TGTGCCAGCGTAGCCCCCGGCAACACTGAAGCTTTCTTT.